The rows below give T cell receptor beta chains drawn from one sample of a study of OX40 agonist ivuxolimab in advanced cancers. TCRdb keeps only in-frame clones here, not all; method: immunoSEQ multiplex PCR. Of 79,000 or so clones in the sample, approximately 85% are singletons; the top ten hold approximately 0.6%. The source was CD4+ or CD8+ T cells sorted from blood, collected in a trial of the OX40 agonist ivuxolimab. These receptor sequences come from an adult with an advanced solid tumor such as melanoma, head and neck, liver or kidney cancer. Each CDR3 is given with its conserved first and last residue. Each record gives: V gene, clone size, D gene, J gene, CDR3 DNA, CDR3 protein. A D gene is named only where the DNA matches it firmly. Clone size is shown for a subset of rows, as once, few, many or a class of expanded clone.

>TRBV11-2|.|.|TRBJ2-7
TGTGCCAGCAGCTTAATGGGGGGCCTCTCCTACGAGCAGTACTTC
CASSLMGGLSYEQYF
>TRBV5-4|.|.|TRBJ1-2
TGTGCCAGCACCCTCGGGAGGGGAGGCGGCTACACCTTC
CASTLGRGGGYTF
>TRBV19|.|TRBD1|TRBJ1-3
TGTGCCAGTAGTGGGGACAGTACCTCTGGAAACACCATATATTTT
CASSGDSTSGNTIYF
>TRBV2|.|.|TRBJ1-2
TGTGCCAGCGGGGAACCGGGACTTAGAGGGAGCTATGGCTACACCTTC
CASGEPGLRGSYGYTF
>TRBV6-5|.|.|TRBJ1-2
TGTGCCAGCAGTTGGGGGCCGGGTGACTATGGCTACACCTTC
CASSWGPGDYGYTF
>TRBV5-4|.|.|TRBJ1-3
TGTGCCAGCAGCTTAGATAGTAATGGAAACACCATATATTTT
CASSLDSNGNTIYF
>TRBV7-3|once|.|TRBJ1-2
TGTGCCAGCAGCGGTACAGGGTTCTATGGCTACACCTTC
CASSGTGFYGYTF
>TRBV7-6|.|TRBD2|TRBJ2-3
TGTGCCAGCAAGGAAACCGCGGGGGAGTCAGATACGCAGTATTTT
CASKETAGESDTQYF
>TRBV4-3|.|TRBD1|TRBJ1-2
TGCGCCAGCAGTCAGGACAGGGTCATCTATGGCTACACCTTC
CASSQDRVIYGYTF
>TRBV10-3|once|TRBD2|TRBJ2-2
TGTGCCATCAGTGAACAGCGGGGGGGCATCGGGGAGCTGTTTTTT
CAISEQRGGIGELFF
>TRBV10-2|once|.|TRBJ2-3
TGCGCCAGCAGTGTTTCAGATACGCAGTATTTT
CASSVSDTQYF
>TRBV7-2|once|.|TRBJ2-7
TGTGCCAGCAGCTTGGACCCTAACTACGAGCAGTACTTC
CASSLDPNYEQYF
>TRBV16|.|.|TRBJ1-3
TGTGCCAGCAGCCAATCTGGTCTCTCTGGAAACACCATATATTTT
CASSQSGLSGNTIYF
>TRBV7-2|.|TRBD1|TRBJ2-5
TGTGCCAGCAGCCCCCGGCCGATGGACAGGGGGGAGACCCAGTACTTC
CASSPRPMDRGETQYF
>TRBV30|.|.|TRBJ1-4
TGTGCCTGGAAAGGACCGCCCCTTAATGAAAAACTGTTTTTT
CAWKGPPLNEKLFF
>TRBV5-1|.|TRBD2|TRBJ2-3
TGCGCCAGCAGCCTACGGACTAGCCCCTTCACAGATACGCAGTATTTT
CASSLRTSPFTDTQYF
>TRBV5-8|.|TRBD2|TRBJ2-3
TGTGCCAGCAGCCCCGGACTAGCGGGGGCCCTCACAGATACGCAGTATTTT
CASSPGLAGALTDTQYF
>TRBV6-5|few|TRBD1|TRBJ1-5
TGTGCCAGCCATTCCAGGGGGAGCAATCAGCCCCAGCATTTT
CASHSRGSNQPQHF
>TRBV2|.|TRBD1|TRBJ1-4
TGTGCCAGCTCTACAGGGGCAAGTTCAACTAATGAAAAACTGTTTTTT
CASSTGASSTNEKLFF
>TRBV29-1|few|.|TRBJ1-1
TGCAGCGGAGGAGGTACTGAAGCTTTCTTT
CSGGGTEAFF
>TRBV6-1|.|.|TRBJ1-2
TGTGCCAGCAGGGCTTACTCCTATGGCTACACCTTC
CASRAYSYGYTF
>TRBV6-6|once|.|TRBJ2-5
TGTGCCAGCAGTCCCAGAGAGACCCAGTACTTC
CASSPRETQYF
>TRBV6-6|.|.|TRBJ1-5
TGTGCCAGCAGTTACAGAAGAGATAGCAATCAGCCCCAGCATTTT
CASSYRRDSNQPQHF
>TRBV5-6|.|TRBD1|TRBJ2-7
TGTGCCAGCAGCTTGCTAGACGGGACAGGGACCTACGAGCAGTACTTC
CASSLLDGTGTYEQYF
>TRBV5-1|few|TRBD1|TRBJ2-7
TGCGCCAGCAGCCCCCGCCCCCAGGGGGCGCAGGGCGTCGAGCAGTACTTC
CASSPRPQGAQGVEQYF
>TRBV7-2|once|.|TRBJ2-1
TGTGCCAGCAGCCCCCTGGTGAATGAGCAGTTCTTC
CASSPLVNEQFF
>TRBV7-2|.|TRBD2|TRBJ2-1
TGTGCCAGCAGAGAGGGACTAGCGGGGGTTGAGCAGTTCTTC
CASREGLAGVEQFF
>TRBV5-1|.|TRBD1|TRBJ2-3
TGCGCCAGCGGGCCTACAGGGGAGCCTAGCACAGATACGCAGTATTTT
CASGPTGEPSTDTQYF
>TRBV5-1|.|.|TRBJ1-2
TGCGCCAGCAGCTTGCAGGGCGCAGGAAGGTTAGACTATGGCTACACCTTC
CASSLQGAGRLDYGYTF
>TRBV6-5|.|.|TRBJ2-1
TGTGCCAGCAGTTACTCAACTAGAATCGAAGGTGAGCAGTTCTTC
CASSYSTRIEGEQFF
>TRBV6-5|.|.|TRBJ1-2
TGTGCCAGCAGTTCCCCTTTCGGGTACTATGGCTACACCTTC
CASSSPFGYYGYTF
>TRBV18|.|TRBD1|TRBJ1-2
TGTGCCAGCTCACTGGGGACAGCGACCGGCTACACCTTC
CASSLGTATGYTF
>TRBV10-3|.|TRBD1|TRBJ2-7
TGTGCCATCAGTGAGGGACAGGGTGTCCGCGAGCAGTACTTC
CAISEGQGVREQYF
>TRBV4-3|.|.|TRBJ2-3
TGCGCCAGCAGCCAAGATTGGGGGCCCACAGATACGCAGTATTTT
CASSQDWGPTDTQYF